This T cell receptor (beta chain) was found in a study of radiation and T cells in renal cell carcinoma. Study-level background: Nephrectomy followed 15 Gy stereotactic body radiation by 4 weeks.

Assay used: immunoSEQ multiplex PCR; TCRdb lists only in-frame clones, some missing. The sample holds some 120,000 clones, about 81% seen once. The time point here: blood 2 weeks post-SBRT. Indicated treatment: 15 Gy SBRT to primary tumor, nephrectomy 4 weeks later. There are 16 residues in the CDR3. After removal of 3 bases from V and 3 bases from J, the junction contained 11 bases not matched to a gene. Per germline, CDR1 SGDLS and CDR2 YYNGEE. The chain carries TRBV9 and TRBJ1-2; 7 positions match TRBD1. This clonotype was obtained from a woman aged 60-75 years with renal cell carcinoma. This sample comprised blood, obtained from a patient whose treatment included radiotherapy and nephrectomy. The CDR3 sequence is CASSAAGGDSHYGYTF. The CDR3 DNA is TGTGCCAGCAGCGCAGCAGGGGGGGACAGCCACTATGGCTACACCTTC. Full variable domain (rest looked up from reference TRBV9 and TRBJ1-2): DSGVTQTPKHLITATGQRVTLRCSPRSGDLSVYWYQQSLDQGLQFLIQYYNGEERAKGNILERFSAQQFPDLHSELNLSSLELGDSALYFCASSAAGGDSHYGYTFGSGTRLTVV.